This section outlines one T cell receptor (beta chain) sequence together with its context. This clonotype was detected only a few times. Its antigen is unknown. The input lacks base qualities; no much larger clone sits a single base away. This sample is part of a study of blood T cells in healthy people across ages (dated by TCRdb to 2013 to 2016). For the wider study: In model experiments, template switching captured roughly one uniquely barcoded TCR beta cDNA molecule for every two T cells. The donors were split into four age groups: young (average approximately 16 years), middle-aged (roughly 39), aged (about 62) and long-lived (approximately 80). For two donors (one aged 18 to 29 and one aged 80 or older), the study analyzed two additional independent replicas of 1 million unique cDNA reads from the same blood draw. Donors of different ages were randomly distributed across sequencing lanes to avoid experimental bias. To track age-related changes in TCR beta repertoire diversity, the study relied on deep sequencing normalized with unique cDNA molecular identifiers.

Donors were 39 systemically healthy Caucasian individuals from Russia aged roughly 6 to 90 years. Approximately 10 milliliters of peripheral blood were collected from each donor into EDTA-treated Vacutainer tubes. PBMCs were isolated by Ficoll-Paque density-gradient centrifugation, with at least 7 million obtained per sample. Total RNA, at least 6 micrograms per sample, was extracted from PBMCs with Trizol reagent. The percentages of naive CD45RAhigh/CD27high T cells were determined by flow cytometry on a PBMC aliquot from every donor. Library method: 5' RACE. Sequenced on an Illumina HiSeq 2500. A second roughly 6 to 12 cycle PCR used a sample-barcoded 5' primer and a J-beta primer mix. Each TCR beta cDNA molecule received a unique molecular identifier from a template-switch 5' adaptor carrying 12 random nucleotides. Each sample yielded at least 2.5 million CDR3-containing paired-end reads. The Mint cDNA synthesis kit, primed by a TRBC-specific oligonucleotide, was used to synthesize first-strand cDNA from all RNA. All cDNA was treated with uracil-DNA glycosylase and then went through a first 18-cycle PCR with the universal primers M1SS and BC2_uni_R. As for the original processing: For normalization, 1 million high-quality reads, each with a distinct molecular identifier, were randomly selected from each sample. Instead of being binned into consensus sequences, reads that shared molecular identifiers were thrown out. MiTCR, set to a Q25 quality threshold and the strictest error-elimination algorithm, was used for CDR3 identification, clonotype clustering and error correction. A nonparametric unseen species model with Euler transformation was used to estimate a lower bound on total TCR beta diversity. TCRdb reworked the public reads: Q25 trimming with fastp, MiXCR clone assembly, productive beta chains retained. Duplicate CDR3 protein sequences are folded into a single record with the most common DNA and genes. The V and J calls shown here were made by TCRdb, not taken from the authors' results. Recorded for this sample are about 1.5 million distinct CDR3 sequences; under 55% of them occurred a single time. The top ten hold approximately 4.1% of the sample.

The germline V gene (reference sequence) sets CDR1 to DFQATT and CDR2 to SNEGSKA. Trimming removed 4 bases from V and 7 bases from J, leaving 17 bases between the germline ends. The CDR3 has 14 amino acids, counting the end cysteine and phenylalanine. Just CDR3 DNA is preserved here, 42 bases in frame from base 1. Study-level results and caveats: As age increased, observed TCR beta diversity per million T cells dropped in a roughly linear way, and a significant reduction was already evident by age 40. Estimates of total diversity based on one million sequenced T cells were regarded as lower bounds and as underestimates. The percentage of naive T cells measured by flow cytometry correlated strongly with observed TCR beta diversity. Compared with the aged group, the long-lived group had more naive CD4+ T cells, fewer expanded clones and increased TCR diversity, suggesting age selection. Because the CMV infection status of the donors was unknown, age-related changes in expanded clonotypes may potentially have been confounded. Because profiling used bulk unsorted PBMCs, naive and antigen-experienced compartments could not be compared conclusively.

This chain joins TRBV20-1 to TRBJ2-1; 6 matching bases give a weak D call of TRBD2. This receptor was obtained from a woman younger than 35 in good health. Sequenced: blood. The CDR3 sequence is CSATGRTTTNEQFF. At the DNA level, the sequence is TGCAGTGCTACAGGGAGGACCACGACGAATGAGCAGTTCTTC.